Listed below are T cell receptor beta chains from one sample, sequenced in a study of cytomegalovirus exposure and HLA in healthy donors. This table comes from immunoSEQ multiplex PCR, and its TCRdb copy is limited to in-frame clones, with some not included. The table shows around 63,000 clones, with more than 70% occurring only once. Sequencing was carried out using PBMCs. These TCRs come from a man aged 35 to 55 in good health and CMV-seronegative. Both conserved end residues are part of each CDR3. The D gene is left open where the match is weak. Expanded clones get a size class; other rows say once, few or many, or leave the size out.

clone_size j_call v_call d_call cdr3_nt cdr3_aa
. TRBJ1-6 TRBV5-5 TRBD1 TGTGCCAGCAGCTTGGGACAGGGGAATTCACCCCTCCACTTT CASSLGQGNSPLHF
. TRBJ1-4 TRBV18 TRBD1 TGTGCCAGCGCTCCCGGACAGGCTGAAAAACTGTTTTTT CASAPGQAEKLFF
few TRBJ2-7 TRBV4-1 . TGCGCCAGCAGCCAAGTCCGGGGTTCCTACGAGCAGTACTTC CASSQVRGSYEQYF
once TRBJ2-5 TRBV5-1 TRBD2 TGCGCCAGCAGCCCCCTCGGGCGGGAGGGCCTGAGAGAGACCCAGTACTTC CASSPLGREGLRETQYF
. TRBJ1-2 TRBV11-1 . TGTGCCAGCAGCTTAGAAGGAGCGGATGGCTACACCTTC CASSLEGADGYTF
. TRBJ2-7 TRBV28 TRBD1 TGTGCCAGCACCGGGACAGGGAGTTTTCCTCTCTACGAGCAGTACTTC CASTGTGSFPLYEQYF
. TRBJ2-7 TRBV7-4 TRBD2 TGTGCCAGCAGCTTAGTGTACAGGGCCCTGGAGACTAGCGGGAGGGCCGTCTACGAGCAGTACTTC CASSLVYRALETSGRAVYEQYF
few TRBJ2-3 TRBV5-1 TRBD1 TGCGCCAGCAGTGGGACAGGGAAGACAGATACGCAGTATTTT CASSGTGKTDTQYF
. TRBJ2-7 TRBV14 TRBD1 TGTGCCAGCAGCCAAGATCTGGCAGGGGGCTACGAGCAGTACTTC CASSQDLAGGYEQYF
. TRBJ2-7 TRBV15 TRBD1 TGTGCCACCAGCAGAGACCGGGACAGGGCCTCCTACGAGCAGTACTTC CATSRDRDRASYEQYF
. TRBJ2-5 TRBV5-1 . TGCGCCAGCAGCTTTGACAGCACCAACCTCCGGGAGACCCAGTACTTC CASSFDSTNLRETQYF
. TRBJ1-1 TRBV9 . TGTGCCAGCAGCGACGGACAGACGAACACTGAAGCTTTCTTT CASSDGQTNTEAFF
few TRBJ2-2 TRBV5-1 . TGCGCCAGCAGCTCGCTTTTGAGGACTTCGAACACCGGGGAGCTGTTTTTT CASSSLLRTSNTGELFF
once TRBJ2-1 TRBV10-3 . TGTGCCATCAGTGAGCAGCAAGGGGCCTACGGCAATGAGCAGTTCTTC CAISEQQGAYGNEQFF